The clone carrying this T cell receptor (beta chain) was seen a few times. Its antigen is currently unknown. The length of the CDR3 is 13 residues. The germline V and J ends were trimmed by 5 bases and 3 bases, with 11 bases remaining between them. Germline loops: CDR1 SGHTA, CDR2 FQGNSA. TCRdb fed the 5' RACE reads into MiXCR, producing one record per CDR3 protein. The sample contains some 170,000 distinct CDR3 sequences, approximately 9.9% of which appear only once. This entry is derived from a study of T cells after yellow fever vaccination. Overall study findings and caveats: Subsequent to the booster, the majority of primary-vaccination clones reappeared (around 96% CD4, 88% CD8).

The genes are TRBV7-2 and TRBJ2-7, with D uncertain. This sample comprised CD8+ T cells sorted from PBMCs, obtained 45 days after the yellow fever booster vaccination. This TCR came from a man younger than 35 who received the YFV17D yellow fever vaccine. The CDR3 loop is CASSPGSGYEQYF. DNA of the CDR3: TGTGCCAGCAGCCCCGGGTCGGGCTACGAGCAGTACTTC.